This TCR beta chain was captured by sequencing in a study of PD-1 blockade in classical Hodgkin lymphoma. CDR1 and CDR2 from the germline V gene are MGHDK and SYGVNS. Trimming cost V 2 bases and J 0 bases, with 14 bases left between them. This CDR3 is 18 amino acids long. Here immunoSEQ multiplex PCR was the method, and the copy in TCRdb shows in-frame clones only, minus some. The data contain 60,000 to 75,000 clones, roughly nine tenths of them singletons. Each of the patients experienced relapse following autologous stem cell transplantation, and their brentuximab vedotin exposure differed. The sequence derives from a human donor with classical Hodgkin lymphoma. The chain recombines TRBV25-1 with TRBJ2-6, with D maybe TRBD2 (6 bases). The source material was peripheral blood mononuclear cells (PBMCs), sampled at baseline. Here the CDR3 DNA reads TGTGCCAGCAGTGAAGACCTGGGAGGACGCTCTGGGGCCAACGTCCTGACTTTC. This gives the protein CASSEDLGGRSGANVLTF.